This T cell receptor (beta chain) was recorded in a study of T cells in Graves' hyperthyroidism and ophthalmopathy. From RNA transcripts, TCR beta CDR3 regions were amplified. The TCR CDR3 was amplified in a first-round RT-PCR using the HTBI primer set. TCRdb fed the multiplex PCR reads into MiXCR, producing one record per CDR3 protein. The sample has a few hundred thousand distinct CDR3 sequences; less than 20% are singletons. The CDR3 has 14 residues. The ends lost 0 bases at V and 2 bases at J; junction bases unmatched: 1. Germline CDR1 SGDLS, CDR2 YYNGEE. This clonotype has a handful of counts. This sequence joins TRBV9 and TRBJ2-7, with 8 bases fitting TRBD1. This TCR was sampled from a man between 18 and 29 years old with Graves' ophthalmopathy. Sequenced sample: blood. CDR3 residues: CASSVAQGAYEQYF. CDR3 nucleotide sequence: TGTGCCAGCAGCGTAGCACAGGGGGCCTACGAGCAGTACTTC.